This TCR beta chain came from a study of blood T cells in healthy people across ages. This clonotype was seen a few times. Through a sample-barcoded 5' primer and a J-beta primer mix, a second PCR was run for roughly 6 to 12 cycles. TCRdb processed the 5' RACE reads anew with MiXCR; each CDR3 protein has one entry. The top ten clones hold 13% of a sample with some 670,000 distinct CDR3 sequences, around 52% of them seen once. This CDR3 spans 15 amino acids. V was cut by 6 bases and J by 5 bases, with 19 bases left in between. This TCR was recovered from a woman at least 80 years old in good health. Sequencing input: blood. The V gene is TRBV12-3 or TRBV12-4, the J gene TRBJ1-1; D is unclear. CDR3 DNA sequence: TGTGCCAGCAGCATTATGTGGGATGGAAGTACTGAAGCTTTCTTT. Translated, it gives CASSIMWDGSTEAFF.